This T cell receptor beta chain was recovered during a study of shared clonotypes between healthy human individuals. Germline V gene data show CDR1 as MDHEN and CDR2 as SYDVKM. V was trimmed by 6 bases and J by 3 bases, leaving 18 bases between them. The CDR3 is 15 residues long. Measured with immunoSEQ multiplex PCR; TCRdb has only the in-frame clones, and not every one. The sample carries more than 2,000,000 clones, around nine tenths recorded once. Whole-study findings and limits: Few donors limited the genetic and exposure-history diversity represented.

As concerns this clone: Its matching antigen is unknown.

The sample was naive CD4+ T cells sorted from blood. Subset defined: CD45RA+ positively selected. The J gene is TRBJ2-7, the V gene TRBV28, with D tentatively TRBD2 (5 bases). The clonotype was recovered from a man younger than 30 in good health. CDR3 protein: CASSSGSSGGYEQYF. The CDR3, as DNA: TGTGCCAGCAGCAGCGGCTCTTCAGGCGGCTACGAGCAGTACTTC.